Each of the 17 T cell receptor beta chains below was sequenced from the same sample in a study of OX40 agonist ivuxolimab in advanced cancers. Assay used: immunoSEQ multiplex PCR; TCRdb lists only in-frame clones, some missing. Here the sample spans about 46,000 clones, around 92% being singletons. The material was CD4+ or CD8+ T cells sorted from blood, obtained in a trial of the OX40 agonist ivuxolimab. These receptors came from an adult with an advanced solid tumor such as melanoma, head and neck, liver or kidney cancer.

V is TRBV5-1 and J is TRBJ2-3; TRBD1 agrees at 10 bases. CDR1 is SGHRS and CDR2 is YFSETQ in the germline V gene. CDR3 size: 14 residues. Trimming removed 3 bases from V and 3 bases from J; junction bases left unmatched: 1. This CDR3 is CASSWGQGTDTQYF. DNA for the CDR3: TGCGCCAGCAGCTGGGGACAGGGGACAGATACGCAGTATTTT.

This chain uses TRBV9 with TRBJ2-1; D is ambiguous. The CDR3 is made up of 12 amino acids. CDR1 SGDLS and CDR2 YYNGEE come from the germline V gene. V was cut by 2 bases and J by 5 bases, with 5 bases left in between. The CDR3 bases are TGTGCCAGCAGCGTTACAGACAATGAGCAGTTCTTC. The encoded protein is CASSVTDNEQFF.

The chain employs TRBV5-8 and TRBJ2-7; TRBD1 agrees at 8 bases. CDR3 size: 17 residues. Unmatched junction bases numbered 9, after V lost 1 base and J lost 0 bases. Germline loops: CDR1 SGHTS, CDR2 YDEGEE. The CDR3 DNA follows: TGTGCCAGCAGCTTGCTAAAACCGGGACAGGTCTCCTACGAGCAGTACTTC. The encoded protein is CASSLLKPGQVSYEQYF. The full variable domain, with the rest looked up from reference TRBV5-8 and TRBJ2-7, is EAGVTQSPTHLIKTRGQQATLRCSPISGHTSVYWYQQALGLGLQFLLWYDEGEERNRGNFPPRFSGRQFPNYSSELNVNALELEDSALYLCASSLLKPGQVSYEQYFGPGTRLTVT.

V is TRBV5-1 and J is TRBJ2-7, with 7 bases lining up with TRBD2. Germline V gene lookup returns CDR1 SGHRS and CDR2 YFSETQ. There are 14 residues in the CDR3. The V gene end was trimmed by 5 bases and the J gene end by 0 bases; junction bases not matched to a gene: 5. CDR3 DNA sequence: TGCGCCAGCAGTTCCGGGACTAACTCCTACGAGCAGTACTTC. As protein: CASSSGTNSYEQYF.

The chain combines TRBV27 with TRBJ2-3, with 14 bases fitting TRBD2. The J segment lost 4 bases and the V segment lost 2 bases, leaving 14 bases of the junction unmatched. The CDR3 has 20 amino acids. Germline CDR1 reads MNHEY; CDR2 reads SMNVEV (reference sequence). The CDR3 loop is CASSLPPGLAGAGIPDTQYF. The CDR3, as DNA: TGTGCCAGCAGTTTACCCCCGGGACTAGCGGGGGCCGGGATCCCAGATACGCAGTATTTT.

The chain uses TRBV2 and TRBJ2-7; D may correspond to TRBD1 or TRBD2 (5 bases each). Germline assignment: CDR1 SNHLY and CDR2 FYNNEI. Trimming cost V 0 bases and J 3 bases, with 9 bases left between them. The CDR3 contains 14 residues. The CDR3 region is CASSEAGTVYEQYF. The CDR3 DNA reads as TGTGCCAGCAGTGAAGCAGGGACGGTCTACGAGCAGTACTTC. The full variable domain, with the rest looked up from reference TRBV2 and TRBJ2-7, is EPEVTQTPSHQVTQMGQEVILRCVPISNHLYFYWYRQILGQKVEFLVSFYNNEISEKSEIFDDQFSVERPDGSNFTLKIRSTKLEDSAMYFCASSEAGTVYEQYFGPGTRLTVT.

The J gene is TRBJ2-1, the V gene TRBV4-1; no definite D call. Trimming left V 1 base short and J 2 bases short, with 15 bases between. There are 17 residues in the CDR3. The germline V gene encodes CDR1 MGHRA and CDR2 YSYEKL. The CDR3 is CASSQAVSGLAYNEQFF. Here the CDR3 DNA reads TGCGCCAGCAGCCAAGCAGTTTCGGGCCTCGCCTACAATGAGCAGTTCTTC.

This chain's CDR3 is CDYGRQPGARPQETQYF. CDR3 sequence (DNA): TGCGACTACGGCCGACAGCCAGGGGCTAGGCCCCAAGAGACCCAGTACTTC. The rearrangement links TRBV10-1 to TRBJ2-5, with D possibly TRBD1 on 6 matching bases. This CDR3 has 17 amino acids. Germline V gives CDR1 WNHNN, CDR2 SYGVQD (reference sequence).

This chain joins TRBV6-1 and TRBJ2-7, with TRBD2 identical over 7 bases. V gave up 6 bases and J gave up 2 bases; unmatched junction bases: 7. Germline CDR1 and CDR2: MNHNS and SASEGT. The CDR3 runs 14 residues. The CDR3 loop reads CASRAGEATYEQYF. In DNA, the CDR3 is TGTGCCAGCAGGGCGGGAGAAGCAACCTACGAGCAGTACTTC.

This sequence joins TRBV19 and TRBJ2-7; TRBD2 might be the D (5 bases). This CDR3 has 14 amino acids. Trimming removed 1 base at V and 3 bases at J, with 10 bases between. Germline assignment: CDR1 LNHDA and CDR2 SQIVND (reference sequence). CDR3 sequence: CASSIVGGIYEQYF. The CDR3 DNA reads TGTGCCAGTAGTATAGTAGGAGGAATCTACGAGCAGTACTTC.

This clone was detected a few times. This chain connects TRBV19 to TRBJ1-1; the D is unclear. The germline gives CDR1 LNHDA, CDR2 SQIVND (reference sequence). The length of the CDR3 is 11 residues. Trimming removed 7 bases from V and 1 base from J, with 4 bases in between. This CDR3 reads CASKTNTEAFF. In nucleotides, the CDR3 is TGTGCCAGTAAAACGAACACTGAAGCTTTCTTT.

The CDR3 nucleotides read TGCAGCGTGTCCGGGACAGGGGGCGCTCACTATGGCTACACCTTC. Protein sequence: CSVSGTGGAHYGYTF. V gene TRBV29-1 combines with J gene TRBJ1-2; 12 bases agree with TRBD1. Germline V gene sequence: CDR1 SQVTM, CDR2 ANQGSEA. The CDR3 is made up of 15 amino acids. J lost 3 bases, V lost 6 bases, and 8 bases had no gene match.

The chain's CDR3 is CASSLRQGVRTEAFF. CDR3 nucleotides: TGTGCCAGCAGCCTCAGACAGGGGGTTCGAACTGAAGCTTTCTTT. The V call is TRBV7-6, the J call TRBJ1-1; 9 nucleotides line up with TRBD1. Germline CDR1 and CDR2: SGHVS and FNYEAQ. The trim removed 5 bases at V and 5 bases at J, leaving 9 bases unmatched. The CDR3 runs 15 residues.

With regard to this clone: This specimen includes other DNA sequences encoding the same CDR3. The chain carries TRBV5-6 and TRBJ2-7; no clear D. CDR3 length: 11 residues. Trimming left V 2 bases short and J 4 bases short, with 4 bases between. CDR1 and CDR2 (germline): SGHDT, YYEEEE. CDR3 bases: TGTGCCAGCAGCTTAGCTTACGAGCAGTACTTC. This sequence encodes CASSLAYEQYF.

The chain employs TRBV6-5 and TRBJ2-7; D ambiguous. Germline CDR1 is MNHEY and CDR2 is SVGAGI. Deletions cut 4 bases from V and 3 bases from J, with 13 bases between. The CDR3 covers 14 residues. The CDR3 protein is CASSSYDWNYEQYF. In DNA, the CDR3 is TGTGCCAGCAGTTCCTACGACTGGAACTACGAGCAGTACTTC.

By frequency in the sample, this clone is medium-sized. The V and J genes are TRBV6-4 and TRBJ2-2, with 7 bases fitting TRBD1. The CDR3 is 14 amino acids. CDR1 is MRHNA, CDR2 SNTAGT, per germline. The V segment lost 3 bases and the J segment 2 bases; nucleotides outside the gene matches: 0. The CDR3 region is CASSEGGNTGELFF. CDR3 DNA sequence: TGTGCCAGCAGTGAAGGGGGCAACACCGGGGAGCTGTTTTTT.

This clone was counted between two and nine times. The V gene is TRBV6-7, the J gene TRBJ2-7, with D unclear. TRBV6-7 is an open reading frame whose function is uncertain. Trimming took 0 bases from V and 5 from J, leaving 5 bases between them. The CDR3 sequence is 12 residues long. The CDR3 nucleotides are TGTGCCAGCAGTTACTCCGGACACGAGCAGTACTTC. This sequence encodes CASSYSGHEQYF.